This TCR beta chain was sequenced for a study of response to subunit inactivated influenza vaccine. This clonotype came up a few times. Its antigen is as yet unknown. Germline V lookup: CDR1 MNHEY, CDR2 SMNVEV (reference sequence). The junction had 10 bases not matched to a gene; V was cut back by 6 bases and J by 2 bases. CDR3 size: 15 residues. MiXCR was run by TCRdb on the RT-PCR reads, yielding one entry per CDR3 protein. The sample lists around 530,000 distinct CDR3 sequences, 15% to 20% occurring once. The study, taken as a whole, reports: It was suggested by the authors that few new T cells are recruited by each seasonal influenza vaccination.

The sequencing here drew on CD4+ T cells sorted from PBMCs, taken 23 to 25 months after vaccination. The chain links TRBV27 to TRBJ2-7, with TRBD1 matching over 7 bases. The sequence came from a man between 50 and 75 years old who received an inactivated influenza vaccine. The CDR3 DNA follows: TGTGCCAGCAGGCAGCACGGGACAGCTACCTACGAGCAGTACTTC. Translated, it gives CASRQHGTATYEQYF.